A selection of T cell receptor beta chains follows, all from one sample in a study of STAT5B mutations in CD4+ large granular lymphocyte leukemia. Assay used: immunoSEQ multiplex PCR; TCRdb lists only in-frame clones, some missing. The data show 35,000 or so clones, around 88% seen once. The sequencing sample was made of CD4+ T cells from blood buffy coats. The receptors derive from a human donor in good health. Each CDR3 is given with its conserved first and last residue. A D gene is named only where the DNA matches it firmly. Only some rows state a clone size, as once, few, many or a class for expanded clones.

size | J | V | D | DNA | CDR3
. | TRBJ2-3 | TRBV7-6 | . | TGTGCCAGCAGCCCTCTTGGAGGGCTCCCTGACACAGATACGCAGTATTTT | CASSPLGGLPDTDTQYF
. | TRBJ2-7 | TRBV6-1 | TRBD1 | TGTGCCAGCAGTGAAGTAGAGGGACAGGCCTACGAGCAGTACTTC | CASSEVEGQAYEQYF
. | TRBJ1-1 | TRBV21-1 | . | TGTGCCAGCAGCACAGCTCCCGATTTGGGGGATATGGGAAGGGCTTTCTTT | CASSTAPDLGDMGRAFF
. | TRBJ2-7 | TRBV7-9 | . | TGTGCCAGCAGCTTAAATCGACCCCCGTACGAGCAGTACTTC | CASSLNRPPYEQYF
. | TRBJ1-2 | TRBV21-1 | . | TGTGCCAGCACCCTCCCCCCGGACTGCCGATTCGTTAACTATGGCTACACCTTC | CASTLPPDCRFVNYGYTF
. | TRBJ2-7 | TRBV28 | . | TGTGCCAGCAGCCCCCCCCAAGACGGGCCCTACGAGCAGTACTTC | CASSPPQDGPYEQYF
. | TRBJ2-5 | TRBV6-1 | TRBD2 | TGTGCCAGCAGAGCACTAGCGGGGGGGTCAGAGACCCAGTACTTC | CASRALAGGSETQYF
once | TRBJ2-7 | TRBV9 | . | TGTGCCAGCAGCGAGACCTTTTCGTACGAGCAGTACTTC | CASSETFSYEQYF
. | TRBJ1-6 | TRBV12-5 | TRBD1 | TGTGCTAGTGATTCAGGACAGGGAAGCTCACCCCTCCACTTT | CASDSGQGSSPLHF
. | TRBJ2-3 | TRBV7-6 | . | TGTGCCAGCAGCTTAGTAGGCCAATTATTAGATACGCAGTATTTT | CASSLVGQLLDTQYF
. | TRBJ2-5 | TRBV29-1 | . | TGCAGCGTTGACGGAAGCGGGCAAGAGACCCAGTACTTC | CSVDGSGQETQYF
few | TRBJ2-7 | TRBV19 | . | TGTGCCAGTAGTTGGCAGGGAACGGGTAGCTCCTACGAGCAGTACTTC | CASSWQGTGSSYEQYF
. | TRBJ1-2 | TRBV10-2 | TRBD1 | TGCGCCAGCAGTCCACAGGGGGCGGTTGGCTACACCTTC | CASSPQGAVGYTF
. | TRBJ2-5 | TRBV7-9 | TRBD2 | TGTGCCAGCAGCCCCCGGGGGGGCCCAGAAGAGACCCAGTACTTC | CASSPRGGPEETQYF
. | TRBJ2-3 | TRBV6-4 | . | TGTGCCAGCAGTGACGGAGCTAGCACAGATACGCAGTATTTT | CASSDGASTDTQYF
. | TRBJ1-1 | TRBV30 | . | TGTGCCTGGAGTGTACAGGACAGCACTGAAGCTTTCTTT | CAWSVQDSTEAFF
. | TRBJ1-1 | TRBV11-2 | TRBD1 | TGTGCCAGCAGCTTAGGCATACAGGGGGAAGCTTTCTTT | CASSLGIQGEAFF
. | TRBJ2-3 | TRBV19 | TRBD2 | TGTGCCACGAAGCGGGAAGATGCCACAGATACGCAGTATTTT | CATKREDATDTQYF
. | TRBJ2-1 | TRBV6-5 | . | TGTGCCAGCAGTTACCAGGGGAATGAGCAGTTCTTC | CASSYQGNEQFF
. | TRBJ2-4 | TRBV11-2 | TRBD1 | TGTGCCAGCAGCAAGGGACAGGGAGGAATTTCAGCCAAAAACATTCAGTACTTC | CASSKGQGGISAKNIQYF
. | TRBJ1-1 | TRBV21-1 | . | TGTGCCAGCAGCAACGAAGGAGAAGGACAAGAAGCTTTCTTT | CASSNEGEGQEAFF
once | TRBJ1-3 | TRBV5-1 | . | TGCGCCAGCAGCTTGGGAGGGCCCCGAAACACCATATATTTT | CASSLGGPRNTIYF
. | TRBJ2-2 | TRBV4-1 | TRBD2 | TGCGCCAGCAGCCAATTCCCTAGCGGGTTACTCACCGGGGAGCTGTTTTTT | CASSQFPSGLLTGELFF
. | TRBJ2-3 | TRBV7-9 | . | TGTGCCAGCAGCAGATCCGGGGGTCCAAGAGATACGCAGTATTTT | CASSRSGGPRDTQYF
. | TRBJ1-3 | TRBV7-2 | . | TGTGCCAGCGGGTTCCAATTGAGCTACACCATATATTTT | CASGFQLSYTIYF
. | TRBJ2-5 | TRBV5-1 | . | TGCGCCAGCAGCTTGGCGCACAACTTAGACAGTCAAGAGACCCAGTACTTC | CASSLAHNLDSQETQYF
. | TRBJ1-4 | TRBV11-2 | . | TGTGCCAGCAGCTCCGACCACGTGGGTCTGTTTTTT | CASSSDHVGLFF
. | TRBJ2-7 | TRBV4-1 | . | TGCGCCAGCAGCCATGCCGGGACCAGGGGATTCTCCTACGAGCAGTACTTC | CASSHAGTRGFSYEQYF
. | TRBJ1-2 | TRBV7-9 | . | TGTGCCAGCAGCTTACTCTCATTGATCAACACCTTC | CASSLLSLINTF
. | TRBJ1-3 | TRBV7-2 | . | TGTGCCAGCAGCTACTTCGACCCAAACACCATATATTTT | CASSYFDPNTIYF
. | TRBJ1-5 | TRBV7-3 | TRBD1 | TGTGCCAGCAGCCTGACAGGGGATCGTAATCAGCCCCAGCATTTT | CASSLTGDRNQPQHF
. | TRBJ2-1 | TRBV19 | . | TGTGCCAGTAGTAGGCGGGAACGGGACAATGAGCAGTTCTTC | CASSRRERDNEQFF
once | TRBJ1-3 | TRBV5-5 | TRBD1 | TGTGCCAGCAGCTCCGGACAGGGTAGAAACACCATATATTTT | CASSSGQGRNTIYF
few | TRBJ2-7 | TRBV7-9 | TRBD1 | TGTGCCAGCAGCTTAAGACAGGGTGGGGAGCAGTACTTC | CASSLRQGGEQYF
. | TRBJ1-6 | TRBV7-2 | . | TGTGCCAGCAGCTTGGTCAGAAGAGCTTATTCACCCCTCCACTTT | CASSLVRRAYSPLHF
few | TRBJ2-7 | TRBV10-1 | . | TGCGCCAGCAGTGCGGTCCCCCAAGCCGAGCAGTACTTC | CASSAVPQAEQYF
few | TRBJ1-2 | TRBV27 | . | TGTGCCAGCAGTCCACTGGGGGCAGGGGAAGACTATGGCTACACCTTC | CASSPLGAGEDYGYTF
. | TRBJ1-2 | TRBV11-2 | TRBD1 | TGTGCCAGCAGCCGAGTAACCCTACAGGGGGCGAGAGGCTACACCTTC | CASSRVTLQGARGYTF
. | TRBJ1-2 | TRBV11-2 | . | TGTGCCAGCGGTAGCCGGGGCTACACCTTC | CASGSRGYTF
. | TRBJ2-5 | TRBV5-1 | TRBD2 | TGCGCCAGCAAAGCGGGGGTAATGTTGGGAGAGACCCAGTACTTC | CASKAGVMLGETQYF
. | TRBJ2-2 | TRBV5-4 | TRBD2 | TGTGCCAGCAGCTTCCCGCGGGGGGGTGGGGACACCGGGGAGCTGTTTTTT | CASSFPRGGGDTGELFF
. | TRBJ1-2 | TRBV5-4 | . | TGTGCCAGCAGCTTGGCCTCAACAGGGTGGGGAGCTAACTATGGCTACACCTTC | CASSLASTGWGANYGYTF
once | TRBJ2-3 | TRBV9 | . | TGTGCCAGCAGCGCCCGAGAGGGTACTAGCACAGATACGCAGTATTTT | CASSAREGTSTDTQYF
once | TRBJ1-2 | TRBV19 | . | TGTGCCAGTAGTATGACGGGCGCAGTCAACTATGGCTACACCTTC | CASSMTGAVNYGYTF
. | TRBJ1-2 | TRBV6-4 | . | TGTGCCAGCAGTCCCGGGGTCCGGGGCTATGGCTACACCTTC | CASSPGVRGYGYTF
. | TRBJ1-2 | TRBV9 | . | TGTGCCAGCAGCGTAGCCCCTGGTGAAGGGGATGGCGGCTACACCTTC | CASSVAPGEGDGGYTF
. | TRBJ2-3 | TRBV7-3 | . | TGTGCCAGCAGCTTAATGGCAGCTAGCACAGATACGCAGTATTTT | CASSLMAASTDTQYF
. | TRBJ2-1 | TRBV12-5 | . | TGTGCTAGTGGTCCCCAGGGAAGGGACAACAATGAGCAGTTCTTC | CASGPQGRDNNEQFF
. | TRBJ1-3 | TRBV5-1 | . | TGCGCCAGCAGCCCCGGGGTACTGCGTGGAAACACCATATATTTT | CASSPGVLRGNTIYF
. | TRBJ1-2 | TRBV15 | TRBD1 | TGTGCCACCAGCAGAAGGGATGGACAGGGCAACTATGGCTACACCTTC | CATSRRDGQGNYGYTF
. | TRBJ1-5 | TRBV4-2 | . | TGTGCCAGCAGCCTTGGTTTCGGGGCTCAGCCCCAGCATTTT | CASSLGFGAQPQHF